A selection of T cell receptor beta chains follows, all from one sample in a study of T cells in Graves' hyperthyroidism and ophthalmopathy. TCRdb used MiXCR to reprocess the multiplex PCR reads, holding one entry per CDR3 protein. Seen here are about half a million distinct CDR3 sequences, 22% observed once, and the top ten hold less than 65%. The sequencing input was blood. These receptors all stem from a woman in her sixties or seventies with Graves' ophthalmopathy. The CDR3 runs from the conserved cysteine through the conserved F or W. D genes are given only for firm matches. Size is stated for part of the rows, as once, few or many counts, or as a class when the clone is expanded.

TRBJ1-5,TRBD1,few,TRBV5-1,TGCGCCAGCAGCCTTGGGACAGCTAGCAATCAGCCCCAGCATTTT,CASSLGTASNQPQHF
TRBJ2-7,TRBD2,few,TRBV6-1,TGTGCCAGCACGGCTTCCGGGACTAGCGACCAGCAGTACTTC,CASTASGTSDQQYF
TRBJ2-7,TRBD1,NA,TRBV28,TGTGCCAGCAGTCCCAGCCGCCGGCCTGGACCAGGGGGCGTTTACGAGCAGTACTTC,CASSPSRRPGPGGVYEQYF
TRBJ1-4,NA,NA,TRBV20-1,TGCAGTGCTAGTTATGGAGGTTCTTCGGGCAAACTGTTTTTT,CSASYGGSSGKLFF
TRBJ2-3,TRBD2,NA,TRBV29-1,TGCAGCGGGGGCCTAGCGGGTCGGGGGGTGGATACGCAGTATTTT,CSGGLAGRGVDTQYF
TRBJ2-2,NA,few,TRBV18,TGTGCCAGCTCATCACAGGGTCTCAGGGAGCTGTTTTTT,CASSSQGLRELFF
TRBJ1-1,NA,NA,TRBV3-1,TGTGCCAGCAGCCAAGTTTTAATGCGAGGGGTGAACACTGAAGCTTTCTTT,CASSQVLMRGVNTEAFF
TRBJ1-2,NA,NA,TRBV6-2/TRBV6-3,TGTGCCAGCAGTGACCGACAGGACTTTAACTATGGCTACACCTTC,CASSDRQDFNYGYTF
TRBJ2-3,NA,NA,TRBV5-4,TGTGCCAGCAGCTTGGATGGGGGCGCGGGAGATACGCAGTATTTT,CASSLDGGAGDTQYF
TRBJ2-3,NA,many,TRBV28,TGTGCCAGCAGCAGACCGGGCCGCCAACAAACCGTTACGCAGTATTTT,CASSRPGRQQTVTQYF
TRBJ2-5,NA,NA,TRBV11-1,TGTGCCAGCAGTGTCGCCGGGACATTAAAGTCCCAGTACTTC,CASSVAGTLKSQYF
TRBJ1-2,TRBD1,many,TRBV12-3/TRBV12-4,TGTGCCAGCAATAAACAGGGGCTCCGCGGCTACACCTTC,CASNKQGLRGYTF
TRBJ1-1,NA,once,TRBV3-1,TGTGCCAGCAGCCAAGGGAAGTACACTGATGCTTTCTTT,CASSQGKYTDAFF
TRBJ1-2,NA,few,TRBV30,TGTGCCTGGAGTCTCGACAGTTATGGCTACACCTTC,CAWSLDSYGYTF
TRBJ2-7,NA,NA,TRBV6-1,TGTGCCAGCAAGAGCTTGGTAACCTACGAGCAGTACTTC,CASKSLVTYEQYF
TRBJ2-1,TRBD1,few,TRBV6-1,TGTGCCAGCAGCCATTCGGGACAGGGGGTTGGTGAGCAGTTCTTC,CASSHSGQGVGEQFF
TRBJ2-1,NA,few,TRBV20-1,TGCAGTGGACTCCTTTTGTCTAACAATGAGCAGTTCTTC,CSGLLLSNNEQFF
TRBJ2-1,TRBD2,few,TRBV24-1,TGTGCCACCAGTGACTCTAATAGCGGGAGAATAAATGAGCAGTTCTTC,CATSDSNSGRINEQFF
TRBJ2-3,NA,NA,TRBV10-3,TGTGCCATCAGGGCCTGGGAAGGGGCCAACACAGATACGCAGTATTTT,CAIRAWEGANTDTQYF
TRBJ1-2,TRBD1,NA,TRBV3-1,TGTGCCAGCAGCCAAGAGGCCAGGGGGCCGGGTGGCTACACCTTC,CASSQEARGPGGYTF
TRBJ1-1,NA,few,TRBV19,TGTGCCAGTAGTATAACCTGGAGCCTCTCTGAAGCTTTCTTT,CASSITWSLSEAFF
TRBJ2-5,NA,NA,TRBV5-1,TGCGCCAGCAGCTTGGCCACAGGGAGTATGGAGACCCAGTACTTC,CASSLATGSMETQYF
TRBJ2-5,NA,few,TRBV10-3,TGTGCCATCAGGGATTACCAAGAGACCCAGTACTTC,CAIRDYQETQYF
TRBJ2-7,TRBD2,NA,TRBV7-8,TGTGCCAGCAGCTTGCTAGCGGGATTTATATCCGAGCAGTACTTC,CASSLLAGFISEQYF
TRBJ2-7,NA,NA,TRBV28,TGTACCAGCAGTTTAATGGGTCGTGGGGGGGGCGGAACGTACTACGAGCAGTACTTC,CTSSLMGRGGGGTYYEQYF
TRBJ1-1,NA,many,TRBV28,TGTGCCAGCAGCCTGCGTATTTGGACTGAAGCTTTCTTT,CASSLRIWTEAFF
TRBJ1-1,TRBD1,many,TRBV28,TGTGCCAGCAGTTCCCCGGGACAGGGGGCGCGGAGTGAAGCTTTCTTT,CASSSPGQGARSEAFF
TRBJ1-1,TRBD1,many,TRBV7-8,TGTGCCAGCCTGACAGGGAGTGGGAACACTGAAGCTTTCTTT,CASLTGSGNTEAFF
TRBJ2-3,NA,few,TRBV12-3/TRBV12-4,TGTGCCAGCAGTTCACTAGTGTCCCCAACAGATACGCAGTATTTT,CASSSLVSPTDTQYF
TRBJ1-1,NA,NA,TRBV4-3,TGCGCCAGCAGCCAGGGAGCCGGTGGGAGCGAAGCTTTCTTT,CASSQGAGGSEAFF
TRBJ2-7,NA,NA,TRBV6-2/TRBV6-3,TGTGCCAGCAGTTACTCGAGCGCTTCCTACGAGCAGTACTTC,CASSYSSASYEQYF
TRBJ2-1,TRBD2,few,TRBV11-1,TGTGCCAGCAGCTTAAGCGGGAGAATCTACAATGAGCAGTTCTTC,CASSLSGRIYNEQFF
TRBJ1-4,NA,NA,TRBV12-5,TGTGCTAGTGGTTTGGAATCAAAGATCCGGGAAGGTGGTGAAAAACTGTTTTTT,CASGLESKIREGGEKLFF
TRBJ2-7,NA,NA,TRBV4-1,TGCGCCAGCAAAGGGTGGGGCAGCTACGAGCAGTACTTC,CASKGWGSYEQYF
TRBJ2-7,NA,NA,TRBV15,TGTGCCACCAGCAGCGCGGGACAGTCCTACGAGCAGTACTTC,CATSSAGQSYEQYF
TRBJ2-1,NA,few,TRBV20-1,TGCAGTGCCGTAATCGGGGACATGCAGTTCTTC,CSAVIGDMQFF
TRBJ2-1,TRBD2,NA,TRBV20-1,TGCAGTGCAAGGCAGGCACTAGCGACCTACAATGAGCAGTTCTTC,CSARQALATYNEQFF
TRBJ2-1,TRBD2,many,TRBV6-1,TGTGCCAGCAGTCCTCTGTCCGGGACTAGCGGTTACAATGAGCAGTTCTTC,CASSPLSGTSGYNEQFF
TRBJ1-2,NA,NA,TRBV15,TGTGCCACCAGCAGAGATTGGACTCGTAACTATGGCTACACCTTC,CATSRDWTRNYGYTF
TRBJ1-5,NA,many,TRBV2,TGTGCCAGCAGGCTGTCCCGCAATCAGCCCCAGCATTTT,CASRLSRNQPQHF
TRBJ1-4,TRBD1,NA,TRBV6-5,TGTGCCAGCAGTTACATAGTCGGACAGGATGAAAAACTGTTTTTT,CASSYIVGQDEKLFF
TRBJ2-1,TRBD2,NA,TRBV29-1,TGCAGCGTTGTCCGTGCGGGAGTGGGTGATGAGCAGTTCTTC,CSVVRAGVGDEQFF
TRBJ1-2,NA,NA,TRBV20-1,TGCAGTGCTAGAGATCAAGTGAATAGAGACGGCTACACCTTC,CSARDQVNRDGYTF
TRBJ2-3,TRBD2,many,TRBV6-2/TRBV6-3,TGTGCCAGCAGTTACGGGACTAGCGGGAGAGCAGATACGCAGTATTTT,CASSYGTSGRADTQYF
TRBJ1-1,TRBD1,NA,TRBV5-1,TGCGCCAGCAGCTTGCCTTCTACAGGGGGCGCGGATGAAGCTTTCTTT,CASSLPSTGGADEAFF
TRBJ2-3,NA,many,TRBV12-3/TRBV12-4,TGTGCCAGCAGTTTATCCCGGGCGAGCACAGATACGCAGTATTTT,CASSLSRASTDTQYF
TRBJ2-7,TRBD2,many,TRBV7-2,TGTGCCAGCAGCTCAGACCCAGCGGGAGAGTCCTACGAGCAGTACTTC,CASSSDPAGESYEQYF
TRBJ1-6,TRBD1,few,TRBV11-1,TGTGCCAGCAGATGGACAGGGGGACCCCTCCACTTT,CASRWTGGPLHF
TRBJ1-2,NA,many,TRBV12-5,TGTGCTAGTGGAGAACCCCCAGCCTATGGCTACACCTTC,CASGEPPAYGYTF
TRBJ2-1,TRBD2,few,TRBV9,TGTGCCAGCAGCTTCCCGAGGACTAGCGGGTCCTCCTACAATGAGCAGTTCTTC,CASSFPRTSGSSYNEQFF